One sample yielded the 11 T cell receptor beta chains listed below, sequenced in a study of OX40 agonist ivuxolimab in advanced cancers. Data came from immunoSEQ multiplex PCR; TCRdb stores just in-frame clones and leaves some out. The repertoire holds some 70,000 clones, with 80% to 85% as singletons. The sequencing here drew on CD4+ or CD8+ T cells sorted from blood, taken in a trial of the OX40 agonist ivuxolimab. These receptors were collected from an adult with an advanced solid tumor such as melanoma, head and neck, liver or kidney cancer.

The rearrangement joins TRBV9 to TRBJ1-4; D is unresolved. V lost 0 bases, J lost 7 bases, and 10 bases lay in between. Germline V gene sequence: CDR1 SGDLS, CDR2 YYNGEE. This CDR3 region has 14 residues. The CDR3 spells CASSVGVGSEKLFF. As DNA, the CDR3 is TGTGCCAGCAGCGTAGGTGTAGGGAGTGAAAAACTGTTTTTT.

The V and J genes are TRBV9 and TRBJ2-2, with a possible D match to TRBD1 (6 bases). The CDR3 sequence is 16 residues long. CDR1 and CDR2 (germline): SGDLS, YYNGEE. Between the trimmed V and J ends, which lost 4 bases and 0 bases, there was a span of 13 bases. The DNA for the CDR3 is TGTGCCAGCAGCACATCTCAGGGGACGAACACCGGGGAGCTGTTTTTT. This gives the protein CASSTSQGTNTGELFF.

This clone has only a few counts. The J gene is TRBJ2-6, the V gene TRBV12-5; perhaps TRBD2 as D (7 bases). Germline V gene sequence: CDR1 LGHNT, CDR2 FRNRAP. V was pared by 0 bases and J by 2 bases, with 20 bases between. The CDR3 is 20 residues long. The CDR3 is CASGLVIDGGPPPGANVLTF. CDR3 DNA: TGTGCTAGTGGTTTGGTAATCGACGGGGGGCCTCCGCCTGGGGCCAACGTCCTGACTTTC. The variable domain in full, with the rest retrieved from reference TRBV12-5 and TRBJ2-6, is DARVTQTPRHKVTEMGQEVTMRCQPILGHNTVFWYRQTMMQGLELLAYFRNRAPLDDSGMPKDRFSAEMPDATLATLKIQPSEPRDSAVYFCASGLVIDGGPPPGANVLTFGAGSRLTVL.

The count of this clone is one. This chain links TRBV29-1 with TRBJ2-5; D gene unclear. The CDR3 is 13 amino acids. The germline gives CDR1 SQVTM, CDR2 ANQGSEA. Trimming cost V 2 bases and J 4 bases, with 11 bases left between them. Here the CDR3 DNA reads TGCAGCGTTGAAAATGATTGGGGAGAGACCCAGTACTTC. Protein product: CSVENDWGETQYF.

The V call is TRBV11-2, the J call TRBJ1-1; possible D gene TRBD1, 6 bases. The CDR3 loop spans 18 amino acids. Deletions cut 0 bases from V and 0 bases from J, with 17 bases between. Germline lookup yields CDR1 SGHAT and CDR2 FQNNGV. The CDR3 loop is CASSLEAGRGGMNTEAFF. Written as DNA, the CDR3 is TGTGCCAGCAGCTTAGAGGCCGGCAGGGGCGGAATGAACACTGAAGCTTTCTTT.

The rearrangement joins TRBV7-2 to TRBJ2-3; maybe TRBD2 (6 bases). The CDR3 runs 14 residues. Germline lookup yields CDR1 SGHTA and CDR2 FQGNSA. The V and J ends lost 3 bases and 4 bases respectively, with 11 bases between them. The CDR3 nucleotides are TGTGCCAGCAGCTTTGGCGGGATACCAGATACGCAGTATTTT. The encoded protein is CASSFGGIPDTQYF.

The chain couples TRBV9 to TRBJ1-6; D call uncertain. Trimming removed 5 bases at V and 0 bases at J, with 9 bases between. The CDR3 runs 15 residues. Germline V gene lookup returns CDR1 SGDLS and CDR2 YYNGEE. The DNA of the CDR3 is TGTGCCAGCAGGACGGAGAGCTCCTATAATTCACCCCTCCACTTT. Residues: CASRTESSYNSPLHF.

J is TRBJ2-2 and V is TRBV4-3; D is unclear. The V and J ends lost 1 base and 4 bases respectively, with 10 bases between them. CDR3 length: 15 amino acids. Germline V gives CDR1 LGHNA, CDR2 YSLEER. Here the CDR3 reads CASSQVSLSTGELFF. The CDR3 nucleotides read TGCGCCAGCAGCCAAGTAAGCCTGAGCACCGGGGAGCTGTTTTTT.

This clone was picked up one time. The genes are TRBV15 and TRBJ1-3; no clear D gene. The ends were cut back, 1 base at V and 8 bases at J, with 15 bases in the middle. Germline CDR1 reads LNHNV; CDR2 reads YYDKDF (reference sequence). CDR3 length: 15 residues. The CDR3 sequence: CATSRGSLTGDTIYF. The CDR3 DNA reads as TGTGCCACCAGCAGAGGAAGTTTAACTGGGGACACCATATATTTT.

This clone was counted a few times. V is TRBV7-8 and J is TRBJ2-7; possibly TRBD1 for D (5 bases). CDR1 SGHVS and CDR2 FQNEAQ come from the germline V gene. V gave up 0 bases and J gave up 4 bases, with 10 bases separating them. The CDR3 extends over 14 amino acids. The CDR3 spells CASSLAKGRYEQYF. The CDR3 coding sequence is TGTGCCAGCAGCTTAGCTAAGGGGCGATACGAGCAGTACTTC. Supplemented by reference TRBV7-8 and TRBJ2-7, the full variable domain reads GAGVSQSPRYKVAKRGQDVALRCDPISGHVSLFWYQQALGQGPEFLTYFQNEAQLDKSGLPSDRFFAERPEGSVSTLKIQRTQQEDSAVYLCASSLAKGRYEQYFGPGTRLTVT.

This chain uses TRBV7-2 with TRBJ2-5, with unresolved D. This CDR3 comprises 12 residues. Trimming stripped 1 base from V and 5 bases from J, with 5 bases between. Germline V CDR1 and CDR2: SGHTA, FQGNSA. As DNA, the CDR3 is TGTGCCAGCAGCTTAGTGTTGGAGACCCAGTACTTC. Translated, it gives CASSLVLETQYF.